A selection of T cell receptor beta chains follows, all from one sample in a study of T cell changes during pregnancy in multiple sclerosis. Produced via immunoSEQ multiplex PCR; TCRdb's table is partial and in-frame only. The repertoire holds about 26,000 clones, roughly nine tenths seen once, with 16% in the top ten. The sequencing used CD8+ T cells from peripheral blood mononuclear cells, collected in the second trimester of pregnancy. The receptors shown here come from a female donor with multiple sclerosis, enrolled in a pregnancy study. Each CDR3 is given with its conserved first and last residue. The D gene is left open where the match is weak. Not all rows give a size; the values are once, few, many and, for expanded clones, a class.

V	size	D	J	CDR3	DNA
TRBV19	.	TRBD1	TRBJ1-5	CASSIGPGQHQPQHF	TGTGCCAGTAGTATTGGCCCGGGACAGCATCAGCCCCAGCATTTT
TRBV7-9	.	.	TRBJ2-7	CASSSPYPGEQYF	TGTGCCAGCAGCTCACCATACCCGGGCGAGCAGTACTTC
TRBV7-9	few	TRBD1	TRBJ2-1	CASSYGQGTYNEQFF	TGTGCCAGCAGCTACGGACAGGGTACTTACAATGAGCAGTTCTTC
TRBV28	.	TRBD2	TRBJ2-7	CASSYLAGIYEQYF	TGTGCCAGCAGTTACCTAGCGGGGATCTACGAGCAGTACTTC
TRBV4-3	.	TRBD2	TRBJ2-5	CASSRTSGTQETQYF	TGCGCCAGCAGCCGGACTAGCGGGACCCAAGAGACCCAGTACTTC
TRBV7-8	.	TRBD1	TRBJ1-1	CASSLSQGRAEAFF	TGTGCCAGCAGCTTATCACAGGGGCGGGCTGAAGCTTTCTTT
TRBV28	.	.	TRBJ2-7	CASSFRGRSFYGQYF	TGTGCCAGCAGTTTCCGAGGGAGGTCCTTCTACGGGCAGTACTTC
TRBV28	.	.	TRBJ2-7	CASSLWAGSFSEQYF	TGTGCCAGCAGTTTATGGGCAGGATCTTTCAGCGAGCAGTACTTC
TRBV2	.	.	TRBJ2-3	CASSGGTGTDTQYF	TGTGCCAGCAGTGGGGGGACTGGGACAGATACGCAGTATTTT
TRBV21-1	.	.	TRBJ2-7	CASSKRQGPDIEQYF	TGTGCCAGCAGCAAACGGCAGGGTCCCGATATAGAGCAGTACTTC
TRBV15	.	.	TRBJ2-1	CATSRGGRNYNEQFF	TGTGCCACCAGCAGAGGCGGGCGGAATTACAATGAGCAGTTCTTC
TRBV7-7	.	TRBD1	TRBJ2-2	CASSKSRQGGTGELFF	TGTGCTAGCAGCAAGTCCCGACAGGGGGGCACCGGGGAGCTGTTTTTT
TRBV7-8	.	.	TRBJ1-1	CASSLGRTEAFF	TGTGCCAGCAGCTTAGGGCGGACTGAAGCTTTCTTT
TRBV11-2	.	.	TRBJ2-5	CASSSTQGRETQYF	TGTGCCAGCAGTTCAACGCAGGGTCGTGAGACCCAGTACTTC
TRBV28	few	.	TRBJ2-2	CASSLSGRTNTGELFF	TGTGCCAGCAGTTTATCAGGGCGTACGAACACCGGGGAGCTGTTTTTT
TRBV7-9	.	TRBD2	TRBJ2-4	CASTRWREGHLNIQYF	TGTGCCAGCACCCGATGGCGGGAGGGCCATTTAAACATTCAGTACTTC
TRBV6-5	.	.	TRBJ2-2	CASSYSNGNTGELFF	TGTGCCAGCAGTTACTCGAACGGGAACACCGGGGAGCTGTTTTTT
TRBV7-9	.	TRBD1	TRBJ2-7	CASSPPWYRGPKDEQYF	TGTGCCAGCAGCCCCCCCTGGTACAGGGGGCCGAAAGACGAGCAGTACTTC
TRBV7-2	.	TRBD2	TRBJ2-1	CASSLTSGPYNEQFF	TGTGCCAGCAGCCTGACTAGCGGACCTTACAATGAGCAGTTCTTC
TRBV5-8	.	.	TRBJ2-7	CASSGYRAASYEQYF	TGTGCCAGCAGCGGTTACAGGGCGGCCAGCTACGAGCAGTACTTC
TRBV19	.	TRBD1	TRBJ1-1	CASSPDRGIRNTEAFF	TGTGCCAGTAGTCCGGACAGGGGGATTAGGAACACTGAAGCTTTCTTT
TRBV4-1	.	TRBD1	TRBJ1-3	CASSIDRGGADTIYF	TGCGCCAGCAGCATCGACAGGGGAGGGGCGGACACCATATATTTT
TRBV27	.	.	TRBJ2-7	CASTPGTGSYEQYF	TGTGCCAGCACCCCCGGGACTGGATCCTACGAGCAGTACTTC
TRBV19	.	TRBD2	TRBJ2-7	CASSWGEGHYEQYF	TGTGCCAGCTCTTGGGGGGAGGGCCACTACGAGCAGTACTTC
TRBV7-8	.	TRBD2	TRBJ2-7	CASSSGLAANRLIYEQYF	TGTGCCAGCAGCTCGGGACTAGCGGCCAACCGACTCATCTACGAGCAGTACTTC
TRBV7-2	once	TRBD1	TRBJ1-2	CASSSRTGGAGYTF	TGTGCCAGCAGCTCGAGGACAGGGGGTGCTGGCTACACCTTC
TRBV15	.	.	TRBJ1-3	CATSRDADPGGNTIYF	TGTGCCACCAGCAGAGATGCGGATCCGGGTGGAAACACCATATATTTT
TRBV7-8	few	TRBD2	TRBJ2-7	CASSLPGEGGSSYEQYF	TGTGCCAGCAGCCTCCCGGGGGAAGGCGGGAGCTCCTACGAGCAGTACTTC
TRBV28	.	.	TRBJ1-1	CASSLFQGMKGTEAFF	TGTGCCAGCAGTTTATTTCAGGGAATGAAAGGCACTGAAGCTTTCTTT
TRBV19	.	.	TRBJ2-1	CASSPRLEGNEQFF	TGTGCCAGTAGTCCTAGACTAGAGGGCAATGAGCAGTTCTTC
TRBV2	.	TRBD2	TRBJ2-1	CASSEGVAGGNEQFF	TGTGCCAGCAGTGAAGGAGTAGCGGGAGGCAATGAGCAGTTCTTC
TRBV10-3	.	.	TRBJ1-5	CAISETVDSNQPQHF	TGTGCCATCAGTGAGACAGTGGATAGCAATCAGCCCCAGCATTTT
TRBV5-5	.	TRBD1	TRBJ2-1	CASTHGLGGYEQFF	TGTGCCAGCACCCACGGATTAGGGGGCTATGAGCAGTTCTTC
TRBV6-5	few	.	TRBJ1-1	CASSYMAGSTEAFF	TGTGCCAGCAGTTACATGGCGGGGAGCACTGAAGCTTTCTTT
TRBV6-5	.	.	TRBJ2-1	CASSYSAGGSPNEQFF	TGTGCCAGCAGTTACTCAGCTGGAGGGAGCCCCAATGAGCAGTTCTTC
TRBV13	.	.	TRBJ2-7	CASSSEQTPYEQYF	TGTGCCAGCAGCTCCGAGCAGACACCCTACGAGCAGTACTTC
TRBV7-6	few	.	TRBJ1-1	CASSLALNTEAFF	TGTGCCAGCAGTTTGGCTCTGAACACTGAAGCTTTCTTT
TRBV4-1	.	.	TRBJ2-7	CASSQDIAETYEQYF	TGCGCCAGCAGCCAAGATATAGCGGAGACCTACGAGCAGTACTTC
TRBV28	once	.	TRBJ2-1	CATQGAAGWNEQFF	TGTGCCACCCAAGGGGCGGCCGGGTGGAATGAGCAGTTCTTC
TRBV19	.	.	TRBJ2-2	CASSIGGSELFF	TGTGCCAGTAGTATAGGAGGAAGCGAGCTGTTTTTT
TRBV10-3	.	.	TRBJ1-2	CAISVGNGGYTF	TGTGCCATCAGTGTGGGCAACGGTGGCTACACCTTC
TRBV6-1	.	.	TRBJ2-7	CASSEGSGTYEQYF	TGTGCCAGCAGTGAAGGGTCCGGGACCTACGAGCAGTACTTC
TRBV27	.	.	TRBJ2-7	CASSFYGGSYEQYF	TGTGCCAGCAGTTTTTACGGGGGCTCCTACGAGCAGTACTTC
TRBV7-8	.	TRBD1	TRBJ1-1	CASSLVPPMLGGQIEAFF	TGTGCCAGCAGCTTAGTACCCCCAATGCTCGGGGGACAGATAGAAGCTTTCTTT
TRBV29-1	.	.	TRBJ1-1	CSVLGGSDTEAFF	TGCAGCGTTCTCGGGGGGAGCGACACTGAAGCTTTCTTT
TRBV28	.	.	TRBJ2-1	CASKGRSGNEQFF	TGTGCCAGCAAAGGACGGAGCGGGAATGAGCAGTTCTTC
TRBV28	.	TRBD1	TRBJ2-7	CASSSGQPTYEQYF	TGTGCCAGCAGTTCGGGACAGCCAACCTACGAGCAGTACTTC
TRBV9	few	.	TRBJ1-1	CASSLSFTEAFF	TGTGCCAGCAGCCTGAGTTTCACTGAAGCTTTCTTT
TRBV27	.	TRBD2	TRBJ2-3	CASSLSSTRLAAEDTQYF	TGTGCCAGCAGTTTATCAAGCACCCGACTAGCGGCGGAAGATACGCAGTATTTT
TRBV4-3	.	TRBD1	TRBJ2-7	CASSPGRTGTYEQYF	TGCGCCAGCAGCCCTGGGCGGACAGGGACCTACGAGCAGTACTTC
TRBV28	.	.	TRBJ2-1	CASRAETYNEQFF	TGTGCCAGCAGAGCCGAGACCTACAATGAGCAGTTCTTC